These 32 T cell receptor beta chains originate from one sample sequenced in a study of OX40 agonist ivuxolimab in advanced cancers. The table came from immunoSEQ multiplex PCR; TCRdb's copy has only in-frame clones and leaves some out. The sample has 30,000 to 50,000 clones, 80% to 90% seen once. Sequenced here: CD4+ or CD8+ T cells sorted from blood, sampled in a trial of the OX40 agonist ivuxolimab. The receptors originated from an adult with an advanced solid tumor such as melanoma, head and neck, liver or kidney cancer.

This chain links TRBV7-9 with TRBJ1-5; D gene unclear. CDR3 length: 16 amino acids. V was pared by 5 bases and J by 2 bases, with 16 bases between. CDR1 is SEHNR, CDR2 FQNEAQ, per germline (reference sequence). The CDR3 DNA is TGTGCCAGCAGCCAAAGCGGACCGAACGGCAATCAGCCCCAGCATTTT. This sequence encodes CASSQSGPNGNQPQHF.

The rearrangement links TRBV1 to TRBJ2-5; the listed D gene, TRBD2, was not tested against the DNA. TRBV1 is an annotated pseudogene. The CDR3 spans 17 residues. Here the CDR3 reads CTSSLPRGLEVRETQYF. The CDR3 coding sequence is TGCACCAGCAGCCTTCCCAGAGGGTTAGAGGTTCGAGAGACCCAGTACTTC.

The chain has TRBV5-5 and TRBJ1-5; D gene uncertain. V dropped 1 base and J dropped 4 bases, with 9 bases sitting between them. The CDR3 is made up of 14 amino acids. CDR1 and CDR2 from the germline V gene are SGHKS and YYEKEE (reference sequence). Here the CDR3 DNA reads TGTGCCAGCAGCTTGTGGTTGAATAATCAGCCCCAGCATTTT. As protein: CASSLWLNNQPQHF.

The chain couples TRBV7-9 to TRBJ2-5, with TRBD2 identical over 8 bases. There are 14 residues in the CDR3. With 5 bases clipped from V and 4 bases from J, the junction kept 6 bases outside the gene matches. CDR1 SEHNR and CDR2 FQNEAQ come from the germline V gene (reference sequence). CDR3 protein: CASSPSGGTETQYF. DNA for the CDR3: TGTGCCAGCAGCCCGAGCGGGGGTACAGAGACCCAGTACTTC.

The chain uses TRBV7-3 and TRBJ2-2; 9 bases are a match to TRBD1. V lost 3 bases and J lost 0; bases outside the gene matches: 11. The length of the CDR3 is 19 residues. CDR1 is SGHTA, CDR2 FQGTGA, per germline. The CDR3 sequence: CASSFHGAGTGTNTGELFF. The CDR3 DNA reads as TGTGCCAGCAGCTTCCACGGGGCCGGGACAGGGACGAACACCGGGGAGCTGTTTTTT.

This clone came up once. J is TRBJ2-1 and V is TRBV9, with D perhaps matching TRBD2 (6 bases). Deletions cut 4 bases from V and 8 bases from J, with 16 bases between. CDR3 size: 14 residues. Germline values: CDR1 SGDLS, CDR2 YYNGEE. The CDR3 reads CASSPSIGGDEQFF. The CDR3 region has the DNA TGTGCCAGCAGCCCGAGTATCGGCGGGGATGAGCAGTTCTTC.

This chain's CDR3 is CATGWDTTQETQYF. CDR3 nucleotides: TGTGCCACTGGATGGGACACCACCCAAGAGACCCAGTACTTC. The chain couples TRBV25-1 to TRBJ2-5, with a weak D call TRBD1 (6 bases). Trimming cost V 10 bases and J 1 base, with 16 bases left between them. CDR1 and CDR2 from the germline V gene are MGHDK and SYGVNS. The CDR3 is made up of 14 amino acids.

CDR3 nucleotides: TGTGCCAGCAGCTTGGGGACTAGCGGGGGGGCTCCAGATACGCAGTATTTT. This sequence encodes CASSLGTSGGAPDTQYF. This sequence joins TRBV5-4 and TRBJ2-3; 15 bases are shared with TRBD2. From germline, CDR1 is SGHNT and CDR2 YYREEE (reference sequence). The CDR3 runs to 17 residues. The V segment lost 0 bases and the J segment 4 bases; nucleotides outside the gene matches: 3.

V is TRBV7-2 and J is TRBJ2-3; TRBD2 matches at 13 bases. J was trimmed by 7 bases and V by 3 bases; bases with no gene match: 4. The CDR3 has 15 amino acids. The V gene's germline CDR1 is SGHTA and CDR2 FQGNSA. The CDR3 DNA is TGTGCCAGCAGCTTGGGACTAGCGGGGCTAAATACGCAGTATTTT. Translation gives CASSLGLAGLNTQYF.

This chain uses TRBV5-1 with TRBJ1-1, with D unclear. There are 14 residues in the CDR3. Germline CDR1 reads SGHRS; CDR2 reads YFSETQ. The ends were cut back, 5 bases at V and 0 bases at J, with 11 bases in the middle. CDR3 DNA: TGCGCCAGCAGTACGATCACTCTGAACACTGAAGCTTTCTTT. It is translated as CASSTITLNTEAFF.

V and J are TRBV19 and TRBJ2-2, with TRBD1 identical over 8 bases. Germline V lookup: CDR1 LNHDA, CDR2 SQIVND (reference sequence). This CDR3 region has 16 residues. V lost 6 bases to trimming and J lost 0 bases; unmatched junction nucleotides: 6. The CDR3 bases are TGTGCCAGTAGCACATCAGGGGGCTCGAACACCGGGGAGCTGTTTTTT. Protein sequence: CASSTSGGSNTGELFF.

The rearrangement links TRBV5-1 to TRBJ2-5; the match to TRBD1 covers 10 bases. Per germline, CDR1 SGHRS and CDR2 YFSETQ. This CDR3 is built from 15 residues. V gave up 0 bases and J gave up 5 bases; unmatched junction bases: 4. This CDR3 is CASSLVPGQGETQYF. The CDR3 nucleotides read TGCGCCAGCAGCTTGGTACCGGGACAGGGGGAGACCCAGTACTTC.

This clone was detected only once. V and J are TRBV19 and TRBJ1-1; 9 bases agree with TRBD1. CDR1 and CDR2 from the germline V gene are LNHDA and SQIVND (reference sequence). Trimming removed 7 bases from V and 4 bases from J; junction bases left unmatched: 7. This CDR3 contains 14 residues. The CDR3 reads CASTQTGQGTEAFF. In DNA, the CDR3 is TGTGCCAGTACCCAAACGGGACAGGGCACTGAAGCTTTCTTT.

The gene calls are TRBV2 and TRBJ2-7, with D uncertain. V lost 6 bases and J 2 bases, leaving 5 bases between the germline ends. The germline gives CDR1 SNHLY, CDR2 FYNNEI. This CDR3 spans 11 amino acids. CDR3: CASSPAYEQYF. The CDR3 nucleotides read TGTGCCAGCAGCCCCGCCTACGAGCAGTACTTC.

The V and J genes are TRBV18 and TRBJ2-1, with a possible D match to TRBD2 (7 bases). The germline gives CDR1 KGHSH, CDR2 LQKENI. The CDR3 is made up of 13 amino acids. The V end lost 5 bases, the J end lost 8 bases, and 13 bases lay between the germline ends. CDR3 bases: TGTGCCAGCTCAGGGGGGGGCATCGATGAGCAGTTCTTC. Translating it yields CASSGGGIDEQFF.

The gene calls are TRBV5-4 and TRBJ1-2, with TRBD1 identical over 8 bases. V lost 0 bases and J lost 8; bases outside the gene matches: 9. Germline V lookup: CDR1 SGHNT, CDR2 YYREEE (reference sequence). This CDR3 has 15 amino acids. CDR3 sequence: CASSLGATGGSGYTF. The DNA of the CDR3 is TGTGCCAGCAGCTTGGGGGCTACAGGGGGTAGCGGCTACACCTTC.

This chain joins TRBV7-8 and TRBJ1-5, with D uncertain. Trimming cost V 0 bases and J 5 bases, with 8 bases left between them. CDR3 length equals 14 residues. Germline values: CDR1 SGHVS, CDR2 FQNEAQ. The CDR3 spells CASSLAAGYQPQHF. The DNA for the CDR3 is TGTGCCAGCAGCTTAGCAGCAGGCTATCAGCCCCAGCATTTT.

The V and J genes are TRBV6-1 and TRBJ1-1; D is perhaps TRBD1 (6 bases). The CDR3 totals 14 residues. Trimming removed 4 bases from V and 5 bases from J, with 14 bases in between. CDR1 is MNHNS and CDR2 is SASEGT in the germline V gene. The CDR3 reads CASSGVGGQTEAFF. The CDR3 region has the DNA TGTGCCAGCAGTGGGGTGGGGGGGCAAACTGAAGCTTTCTTT.

About this clone itself: A junction boundary mismatches the germline segment, possibly from a read error. V and J are TRBV7-2 and TRBJ2-7; 7 bases align to TRBD2. This CDR3 spans 13 amino acids. Germline V gene lookup returns CDR1 SGHTA and CDR2 FQGNSA. The CDR3 region is CASGSLAAYEQYF. The CDR3 DNA is TGTGCCAGCGGGAGCCTAGCGGCCTACGAACAGTACTTC.

The chain has TRBV9 and TRBJ1-1, with D possibly being TRBD1 (5 bases). The V end was cut by 4 bases, the J end by 2 bases, with 9 bases between. CDR3 length: 13 residues. The germline V gene has CDR1 SGDLS and CDR2 YYNGEE. The CDR3 sequence is CASSHDRNTEAFF. CDR3 in DNA: TGTGCCAGCAGCCATGACAGAAACACTGAAGCTTTCTTT. The full variable domain, completed using reference TRBV9 and TRBJ1-1, is DSGVTQTPKHLITATGQRVTLRCSPRSGDLSVYWYQQSLDQGLQFLIQYYNGEERAKGNILERFSAQQFPDLHSELNLSSLELGDSALYFCASSHDRNTEAFFGQGTRLTVV.

The rearrangement links TRBV5-6 to TRBJ2-3; tentatively, D is TRBD1 (5 bases). With 1 base removed from V and 6 bases from J, the gap between germline ends came to 12 bases. The CDR3 is made up of 14 amino acids. Germline CDR1 and CDR2: SGHDT and YYEEEE. For the CDR3, the DNA is TGTGCCAGCAGCTTGACTTCAGGGTTTGATACGCAGTATTTT. Protein product: CASSLTSGFDTQYF.

This chain uses TRBV29-1 with TRBJ2-4, with 7 bases lining up with TRBD1. This CDR3 contains 14 residues. J was trimmed by 6 bases and V by 4 bases; bases with no gene match: 9. CDR1 is SQVTM, CDR2 ANQGSEA, per germline. CDR3 in amino acids: CSVAGRGYGNIQYF. The CDR3, as DNA: TGCAGCGTTGCCGGCAGGGGGTACGGAAACATTCAGTACTTC.

The chain combines TRBV7-3 with TRBJ1-1, with D uncertain. Per germline, CDR1 SGHTA and CDR2 FQGTGA. CDR3 size: 18 residues. Deletions cut 2 bases from V and 3 bases from J, with 22 bases between. The CDR3, as DNA: TGTGCCAGCAGCTTATATTATATGGGCAGCCGGCGGGACACTGAAGCTTTCTTT. Translating it yields CASSLYYMGSRRDTEAFF.

The V and J genes are TRBV5-1 and TRBJ2-5, with D perhaps matching TRBD2 (6 bases). The closer fit of TRBJ2-7 to the DNA end suggests the J call may be wrong. The CDR3 runs to 15 residues. Germline V gene data show CDR1 as SGHRS and CDR2 as YFSETQ. This CDR3 is CASSLGQGGFYEQYF. The CDR3 DNA follows: TGCGCCAGCAGCTTGGGGCAGGGAGGTTTCTACGAGCAGTACTTC.

The genes are TRBV4-3 and TRBJ1-6; D perhaps matches TRBD1 (6 bases). The V end was cut by 4 bases, the J end by 3 bases, with 19 bases between. CDR3 length equals 18 residues. Germline V gene data show CDR1 as LGHNA and CDR2 as YSLEER. The CDR3 region is CASSPDPSGDNYNSPLHF. CDR3 DNA sequence: TGCGCCAGCAGCCCAGACCCTTCAGGGGATAACTATAATTCACCCCTCCACTTT.

The genes are TRBV2 and TRBJ1-2, with 12 bases aligning to TRBD1. Germline assignment: CDR1 SNHLY and CDR2 FYNNEI. CDR3 length: 18 amino acids. V lost 7 bases, J lost 3 bases, and 15 bases stayed unmatched. CDR3 bases: TGTGCCAGCACCTTGATAGGGACAGGGGGCGAACTACACTATGGCTACACCTTC. Amino acids: CASTLIGTGGELHYGYTF. Based on the CDR3 plus reference TRBV2 and TRBJ1-2, the full variable domain is EPEVTQTPSHQVTQMGQEVILRCVPISNHLYFYWYRQILGQKVEFLVSFYNNEISEKSEIFDDQFSVERPDGSNFTLKIRSTKLEDSAMYFCASTLIGTGGELHYGYTFGSGTRLTVV.

The gene calls are TRBV18 and TRBJ1-3; unclear D gene. This CDR3 is 15 amino acids long. The V end was cut by 1 base, the J end by 6 bases, with 13 bases between. Germline lookup yields CDR1 KGHSH and CDR2 LQKENI. The CDR3 region has the DNA TGTGCCAGCTCACCACGGGCGGGAACCGAAAACACCATATATTTT. Translating gives CASSPRAGTENTIYF.

This rearrangement joins TRBV29-1 to TRBJ2-3; D is possibly TRBD1 (6 bases). The germline V and J ends were trimmed by 1 base and 1 base, with 12 bases remaining between them. CDR3 length: 15 amino acids. The germline CDR1 and CDR2 sequences are SQVTM and ANQGSEA. The CDR3 DNA is TGCAGCGTTGAAGGATTACAGGGAGGCACAGATACGCAGTATTTT. Protein product: CSVEGLQGGTDTQYF.

V usage is TRBV5-4 and J usage is TRBJ2-3, with D possibly matching TRBD2 (6 bases). The CDR3 length is 15 residues. V dropped 6 bases and J dropped 3 bases, with 17 bases sitting between them. The germline gives CDR1 SGHNT, CDR2 YYREEE (reference sequence). CDR3 sequence: CASTGGGVGTDTQYF. In DNA form, the CDR3 reads TGTGCCAGCACCGGCGGCGGGGTAGGGACAGATACGCAGTATTTT. Full variable domain (outside the CDR3, taken from reference TRBV5-4 and TRBJ2-3): ETGVTQSPTHLIKTRGQQVTLRCSSQSGHNTVSWYQQALGQGPQFIFQYYREEENGRGNFPPRFSGLQFPNYSSELNVNALELDDSALYLCASTGGGVGTDTQYFGPGTRLTVL.

V is TRBV19 and J is TRBJ2-4; possibly TRBD1 for D (6 bases). The CDR3 consists of 15 residues. V lost 6 bases and J 2 bases, leaving 14 bases between the germline ends. Germline V lookup: CDR1 LNHDA, CDR2 SQIVND (reference sequence). The DNA for the CDR3 is TGTGCCAGTAGCGACAGGACGGGATCCAAAAACATTCAGTACTTC. This codes for CASSDRTGSKNIQYF.

A remark on this clone: The CDR3 ends on some other residue instead of the conserved phenylalanine or tryptophan, so this is likely a read error. V gene TRBV2 combines with J gene TRBJ1-6; D remains ambiguous. The length of the CDR3 is 15 residues. From germline, CDR1 is SNHLY and CDR2 FYNNEI. Trimming took off 7 bases at V and 5 bases at J, with 15 bases between the two ends. The DNA for the CDR3 is TGTGCCAGCACCATAAGGCGTAGTGATAATTCACCCCTCCACCTT. Protein product: CASTIRRSDNSPLHL.

The V call is TRBV7-9, the J call TRBJ1-4, with TRBD1 matching 7 bases. The V segment lost 5 bases and the J segment 8 bases; nucleotides outside the gene matches: 11. Germline V gene lookup returns CDR1 SEHNR and CDR2 FQNEAQ (reference sequence). CDR3 length equals 15 residues. The CDR3 protein is CASSSNRGVGEKLFF. In nucleotides, the CDR3 is TGTGCCAGCAGCAGCAACAGGGGAGTTGGGGAAAAACTGTTTTTT.